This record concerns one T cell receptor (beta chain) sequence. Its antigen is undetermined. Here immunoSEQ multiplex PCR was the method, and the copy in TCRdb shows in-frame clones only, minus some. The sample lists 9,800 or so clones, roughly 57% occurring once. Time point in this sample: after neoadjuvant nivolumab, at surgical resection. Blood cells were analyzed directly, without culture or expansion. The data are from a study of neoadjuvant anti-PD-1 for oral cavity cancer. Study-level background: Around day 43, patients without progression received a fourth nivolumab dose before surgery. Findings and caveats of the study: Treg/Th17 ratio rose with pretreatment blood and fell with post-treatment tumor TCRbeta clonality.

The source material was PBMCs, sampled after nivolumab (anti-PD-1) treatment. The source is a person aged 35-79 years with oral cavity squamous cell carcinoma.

CDR3 nucleotides: TGTGCCAGCAGCAAGAGGGTAGCGGGAACTTACAATGAGCAGTTCTTC. It codes for CASSKRVAGTYNEQFF. This chain uses TRBV21-1 with TRBJ2-1; the D segment call TRBD2 is taken from the table without a DNA check. TRBV21-1 is classified as a pseudogene. CDR3 size: 16 residues.